The entry below describes one TCR beta chain. This record comes from a study of T cell changes during pregnancy in multiple sclerosis. Sequenced by immunoSEQ multiplex PCR; TCRdb stores in-frame clones only, minus some. Of 90,000 to 120,000 clones listed, around 90% were seen once; the top ten hold more than 0.95%. The V end was cut by 1 base, the J end by 0 bases, with 16 bases between. Germline V gene lookup returns CDR1 SGHDT and CDR2 YYEEEE. The CDR3 contains 17 residues. This chain uses TRBV5-6 with TRBJ1-1, with TRBD1 as a possible D gene (6 bases). The clonotype comes from a female donor with multiple sclerosis, enrolled in a pregnancy study. This sample comprised peripheral blood, obtained in the second trimester of pregnancy. The chain's CDR3 is CASSLRGGFGMNTEAFF. CDR3 DNA: TGTGCCAGCAGCTTGCGTGGGGGCTTCGGGATGAACACTGAAGCTTTCTTT.